Listed here are 4 T cell receptor beta chains from one sample, sequenced in a study of T-cell memory formation after mild COVID-19. TCRdb analysed the 5' RACE reads with MiXCR anew, one entry per CDR3 protein. Altogether roughly 300,000 distinct CDR3 sequences are present, roughly an eighth being singletons, with the ten largest covering 22%. What was sequenced was PBMCs or a T cell subset sorted from them (not recorded which). The receptors shown here come from a man aged 18-30 years who had mild COVID-19 (a few samples of this study predate the infection). Cell type and time point are not known.

The chain uses TRBV20-1 and TRBJ2-1; either TRBD1 or TRBD2 may supply D (5 bases each). The germline V gene has CDR1 DFQATT and CDR2 SNEGSKA (reference sequence). Trimming pared 0 bases from V and 6 bases from J, leaving 12 bases between. The CDR3 runs to 14 residues. CDR3 DNA sequence: TGCAGTGCTAGAGAGGACGTCGGGACCAATGAGCAGTTCTTC. Translated, it gives CSAREDVGTNEQFF.

This clonotype has ten or more counts. V usage is TRBV7-9 and J usage is TRBJ2-1, with no clear D. The germline V gene has CDR1 SEHNR and CDR2 FQNEAQ (reference sequence). The CDR3 runs to 14 residues. Between the trimmed V and J ends, which lost 7 bases and 5 bases, there was a span of 15 bases. CDR3 nucleotide sequence: TGTGCCAGCATTCGAAGTGGCGGAAACAATGAGCAGTTCTTC. Protein product: CASIRSGGNNEQFF.

V gene TRBV13 combines with J gene TRBJ2-3; 9 bases agree with TRBD1. Germline values: CDR1 PRHDT, CDR2 FYEKMQ (reference sequence). CDR3 size: 14 residues. The junction had 5 bases not matched to a gene; V was cut back by 4 bases and J by 6 bases. CDR3 sequence reads: CASSSRDRADTQYF. The CDR3 nucleotides are TGTGCCAGCAGCTCACGGGACAGGGCTGATACGCAGTATTTT.

The rearrangement uses TRBV11-2 and TRBJ2-3; weak D call: TRBD2 (6 bases). The CDR3 runs to 14 residues. Germline V lookup: CDR1 SGHAT, CDR2 FQNNGV. The V end lost 7 bases, the J end lost 2 bases, and 13 bases lay between the germline ends. CDR3 DNA sequence: TGTGCCAGCACCTCTCGACTAGTCACAGATACGCAGTATTTT. This gives the protein CASTSRLVTDTQYF.